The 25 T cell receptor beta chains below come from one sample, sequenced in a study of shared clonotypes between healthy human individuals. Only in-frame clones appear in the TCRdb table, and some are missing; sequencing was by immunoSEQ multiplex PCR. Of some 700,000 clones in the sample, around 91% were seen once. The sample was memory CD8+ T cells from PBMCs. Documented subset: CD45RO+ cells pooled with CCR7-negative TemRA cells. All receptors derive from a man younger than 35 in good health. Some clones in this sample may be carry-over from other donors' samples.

CDR3 nucleotides: TGTGCCAGCAGCGCCCGACAAGACCAAGAGACCCAGTACTTC. Amino acid sequence: CASSARQDQETQYF. This chain connects TRBV7-9 to TRBJ2-5; no clear D. This CDR3 region has 14 residues. Trimming stripped 5 bases from V and 0 bases from J, with 10 bases between. Germline CDR1 is SEHNR and CDR2 is FQNEAQ (reference sequence).

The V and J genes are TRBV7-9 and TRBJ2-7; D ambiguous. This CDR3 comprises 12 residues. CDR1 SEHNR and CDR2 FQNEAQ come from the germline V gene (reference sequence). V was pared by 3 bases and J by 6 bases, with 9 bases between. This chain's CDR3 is CASSFQGSEQYF. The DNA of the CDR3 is TGTGCCAGCAGCTTTCAAGGGTCCGAGCAGTACTTC.

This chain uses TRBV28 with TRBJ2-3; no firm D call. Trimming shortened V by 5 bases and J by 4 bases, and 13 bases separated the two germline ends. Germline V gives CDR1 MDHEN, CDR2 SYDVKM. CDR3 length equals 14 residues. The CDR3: CASSRPYVADTQYF. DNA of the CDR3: TGTGCCAGCAGTCGCCCCTACGTTGCAGATACGCAGTATTTT.

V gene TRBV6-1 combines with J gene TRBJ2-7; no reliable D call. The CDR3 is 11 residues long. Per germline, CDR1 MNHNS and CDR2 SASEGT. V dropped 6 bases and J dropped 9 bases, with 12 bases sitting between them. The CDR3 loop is CASRTPLGQYF. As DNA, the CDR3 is TGTGCCAGCAGGACCCCTTTGGGGCAGTACTTC.

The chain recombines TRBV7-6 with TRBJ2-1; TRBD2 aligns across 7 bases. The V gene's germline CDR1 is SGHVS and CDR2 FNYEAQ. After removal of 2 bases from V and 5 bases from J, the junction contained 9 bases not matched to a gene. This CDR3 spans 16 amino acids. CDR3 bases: TGTGCCAGCAGCTTAAATTGGGAGGGGACGAACAATGAGCAGTTCTTC. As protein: CASSLNWEGTNNEQFF. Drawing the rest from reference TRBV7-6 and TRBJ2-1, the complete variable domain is GAGVSQSPRYKVTKRGQDVALRCDPISGHVSLYWYRQALGQGPEFLTYFNYEAQQDKSGLPNDRFSAERPEGSISTLTIQRTEQRDSAMYRCASSLNWEGTNNEQFFGPGTRLTVL.

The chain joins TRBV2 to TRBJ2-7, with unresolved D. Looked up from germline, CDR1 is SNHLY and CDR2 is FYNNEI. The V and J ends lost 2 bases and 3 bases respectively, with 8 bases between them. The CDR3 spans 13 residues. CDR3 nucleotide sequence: TGTGCCAGCAGTGAAAACTGGGTCTACGAGCAGTACTTC. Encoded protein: CASSENWVYEQYF.

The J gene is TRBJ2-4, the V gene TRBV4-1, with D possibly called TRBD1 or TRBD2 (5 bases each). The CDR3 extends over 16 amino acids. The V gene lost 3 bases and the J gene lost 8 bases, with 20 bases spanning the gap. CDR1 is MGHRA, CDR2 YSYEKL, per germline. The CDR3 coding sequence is TGCGCCAGCAGCCACGCCCGGGACGGTGGGTGGTACATTCAGTACTTC. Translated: CASSHARDGGWYIQYF.

The CDR3, as DNA: TGTGCCAGCGCCGACTGGACCTCCCAAGAGACCCAGTACTTC. It encodes CASADWTSQETQYF. The V call is TRBV19, the J call TRBJ2-5; D unresolved. V dropped 9 bases and J dropped 1 base, with 15 bases sitting between them. Germline V gene data show CDR1 as LNHDA and CDR2 as SQIVND (reference sequence). The CDR3 is 14 residues long.

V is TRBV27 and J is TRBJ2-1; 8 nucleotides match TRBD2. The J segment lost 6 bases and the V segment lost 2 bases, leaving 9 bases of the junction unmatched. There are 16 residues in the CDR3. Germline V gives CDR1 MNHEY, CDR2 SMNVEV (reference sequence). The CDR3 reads CASSLSSGEKGNEQFF. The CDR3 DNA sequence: TGTGCCAGCAGTTTAAGTAGCGGGGAGAAGGGCAATGAGCAGTTCTTC.

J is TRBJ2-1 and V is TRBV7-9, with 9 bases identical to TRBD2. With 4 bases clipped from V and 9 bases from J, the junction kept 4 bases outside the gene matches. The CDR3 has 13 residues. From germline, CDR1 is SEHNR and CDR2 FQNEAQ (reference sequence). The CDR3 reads CASSSPTSGEQFF. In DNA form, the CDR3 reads TGTGCCAGCAGCTCCCCGACTAGCGGTGAGCAGTTCTTC. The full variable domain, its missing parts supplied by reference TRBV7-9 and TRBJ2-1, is DTGVSQNPRHKITKRGQNVTFRCDPISEHNRLYWYRQTLGQGPEFLTYFQNEAQLEKSRLLSDRFSAERPKGSFSTLEIQRTEQGDSAMYLCASSSPTSGEQFFGPGTRLTVL.

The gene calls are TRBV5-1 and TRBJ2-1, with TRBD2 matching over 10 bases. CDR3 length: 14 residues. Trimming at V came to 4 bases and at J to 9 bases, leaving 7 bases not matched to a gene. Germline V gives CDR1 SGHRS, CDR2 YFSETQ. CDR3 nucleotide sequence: TGCGCCAGCAGCGAGAGCGGGAGGGCCATTGAGCAGTTCTTC. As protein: CASSESGRAIEQFF.

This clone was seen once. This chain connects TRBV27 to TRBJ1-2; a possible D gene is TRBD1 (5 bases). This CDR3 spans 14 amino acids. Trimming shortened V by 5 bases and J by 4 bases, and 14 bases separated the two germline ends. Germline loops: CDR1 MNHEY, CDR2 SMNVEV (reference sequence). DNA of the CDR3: TGTGCCAGCAGTCCCCTACAGGCCCTCTATGGCTACACCTTC. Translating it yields CASSPLQALYGYTF.

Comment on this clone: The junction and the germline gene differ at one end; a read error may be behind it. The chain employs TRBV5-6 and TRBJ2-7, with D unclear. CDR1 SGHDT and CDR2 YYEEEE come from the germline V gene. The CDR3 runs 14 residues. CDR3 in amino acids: CASSLGSSNYEQYF. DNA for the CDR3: TGTGCCAGCAGTTTGGGGTCCAGCAACTACGAGCAGTACTTC.

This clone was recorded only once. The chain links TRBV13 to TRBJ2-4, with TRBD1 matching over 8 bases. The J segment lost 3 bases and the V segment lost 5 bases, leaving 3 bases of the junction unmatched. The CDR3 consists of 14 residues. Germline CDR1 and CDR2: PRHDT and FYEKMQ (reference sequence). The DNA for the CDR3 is TGTGCCAGCAGCGACAGGGGAGTCAAAAACATTCAGTACTTC. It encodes CASSDRGVKNIQYF.

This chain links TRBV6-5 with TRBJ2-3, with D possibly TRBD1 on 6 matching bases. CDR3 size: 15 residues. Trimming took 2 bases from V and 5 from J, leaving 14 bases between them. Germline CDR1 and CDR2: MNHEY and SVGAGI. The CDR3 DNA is TGTGCCAGCAGTTACAGTTCAGGGGTGGAAGATACGCAGTATTTT. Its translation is CASSYSSGVEDTQYF.

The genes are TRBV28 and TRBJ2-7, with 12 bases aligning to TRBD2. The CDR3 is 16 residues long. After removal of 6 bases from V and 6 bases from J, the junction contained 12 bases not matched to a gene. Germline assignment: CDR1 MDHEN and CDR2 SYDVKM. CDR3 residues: CASSPWVGLAGVEQYF. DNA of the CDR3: TGTGCCAGCAGCCCTTGGGTGGGACTAGCGGGTGTCGAGCAGTACTTC. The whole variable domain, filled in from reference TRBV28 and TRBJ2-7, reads DVKVTQSSRYLVKRTGEKVFLECVQDMDHENMFWYRQDPGLGLRLIYFSYDVKMKEKGDIPEGYSVSREKKERFSLILESASTNQTSMYLCASSPWVGLAGVEQYFGPGTRLTVT.

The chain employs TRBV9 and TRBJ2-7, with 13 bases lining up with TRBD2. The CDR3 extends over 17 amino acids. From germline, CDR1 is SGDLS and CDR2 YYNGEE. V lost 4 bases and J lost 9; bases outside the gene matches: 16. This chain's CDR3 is CASSPYGTSGIFSVQYF. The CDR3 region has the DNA TGTGCCAGCAGCCCCTATGGGACTAGCGGGATCTTTTCGGTGCAGTACTTC. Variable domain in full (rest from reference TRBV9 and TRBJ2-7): DSGVTQTPKHLITATGQRVTLRCSPRSGDLSVYWYQQSLDQGLQFLIQYYNGEERAKGNILERFSAQQFPDLHSELNLSSLELGDSALYFCASSPYGTSGIFSVQYFGPGTRLTVT.

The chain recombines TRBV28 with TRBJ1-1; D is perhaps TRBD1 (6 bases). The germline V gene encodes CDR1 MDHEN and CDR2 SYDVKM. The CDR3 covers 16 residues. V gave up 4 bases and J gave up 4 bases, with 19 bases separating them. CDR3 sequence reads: CASSSGTILGGTEAFF. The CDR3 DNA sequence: TGTGCCAGCAGTTCCGGGACAATTCTGGGAGGCACTGAAGCTTTCTTT.

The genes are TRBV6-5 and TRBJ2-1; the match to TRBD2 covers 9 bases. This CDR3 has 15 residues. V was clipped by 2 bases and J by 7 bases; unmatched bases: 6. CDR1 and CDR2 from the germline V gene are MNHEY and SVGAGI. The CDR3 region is CASSYQGLAGNEQFF. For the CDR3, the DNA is TGTGCCAGCAGTTACCAGGGACTAGCTGGGAATGAGCAGTTCTTC.

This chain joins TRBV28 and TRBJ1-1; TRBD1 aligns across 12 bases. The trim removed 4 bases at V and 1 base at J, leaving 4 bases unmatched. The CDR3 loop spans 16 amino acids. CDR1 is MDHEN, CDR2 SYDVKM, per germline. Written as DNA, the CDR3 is TGTGCCAGCAGTTGGGACAGGGGGCGCGGGAACACTGAAGCTTTCTTT. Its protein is CASSWDRGRGNTEAFF.

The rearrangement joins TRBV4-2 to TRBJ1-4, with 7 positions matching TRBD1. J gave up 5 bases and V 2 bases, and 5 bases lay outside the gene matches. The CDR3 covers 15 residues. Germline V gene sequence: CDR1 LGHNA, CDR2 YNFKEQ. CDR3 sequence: CASSQKGQSNEKLFF. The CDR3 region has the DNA TGTGCCAGCAGCCAAAAGGGACAGTCAAATGAAAAACTGTTTTTT.

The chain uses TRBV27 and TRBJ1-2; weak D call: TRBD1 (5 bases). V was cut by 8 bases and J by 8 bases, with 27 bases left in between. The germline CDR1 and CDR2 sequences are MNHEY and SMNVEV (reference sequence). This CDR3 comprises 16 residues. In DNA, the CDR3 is TGTGCCAGCTGGGACCTCCGGGACGCTCCGCTCCGGGGCTACACCTTC. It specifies CASWDLRDAPLRGYTF.

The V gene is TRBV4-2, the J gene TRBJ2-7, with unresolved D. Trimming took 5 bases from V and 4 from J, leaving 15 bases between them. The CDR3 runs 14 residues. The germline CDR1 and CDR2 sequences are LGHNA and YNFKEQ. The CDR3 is CASSELLLGYEQYF. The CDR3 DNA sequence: TGTGCCAGCAGCGAATTGTTACTGGGTTACGAGCAGTACTTC.

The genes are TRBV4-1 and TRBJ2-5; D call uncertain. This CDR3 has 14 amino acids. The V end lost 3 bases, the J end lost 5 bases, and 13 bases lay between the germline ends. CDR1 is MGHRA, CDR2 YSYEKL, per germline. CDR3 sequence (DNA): TGCGCCAGCAGCCACCCCGTCCTCCGGGAGACCCAGTACTTC. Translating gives CASSHPVLRETQYF.

The CDR3 is CASSLTGAPLKPGNTIYF. In DNA, the CDR3 is TGTGCCAGCAGCTTAACAGGGGCCCCATTGAAGCCTGGAAACACCATATATTTT. The rearrangement links TRBV7-9 to TRBJ1-3, with 7 nucleotides matching TRBD1. Looked up from germline, CDR1 is SEHNR and CDR2 is FQNEAQ (reference sequence). The CDR3 covers 18 residues. The V segment lost 2 bases and the J segment 2 bases; nucleotides outside the gene matches: 12.